This T cell receptor (beta chain) was recovered during a study of cytomegalovirus exposure and HLA in healthy donors. Study-level findings and limits: Later genetic work tied a missense DCLRE1C variant to beta-chain V and J trimming. CMV antigen specificity was confirmed in vitro for a few CMV-associated chains. Earlier findings revealed that most TCR beta V segments proved productive either about 87% or about 30% of the time.

Germline assignment: CDR1 SGHTA and CDR2 FQGNSA. The CDR3 runs to 15 residues. The V end lost 0 bases, the J end lost 3 bases, and 11 bases lay between the germline ends. Comment on this clone: Antigen specificity is unknown.

This PCR relied on a set of 60 Vbeta primers and 13 Jbeta primers. Clones were sequenced by immunoSEQ multiplex PCR, and TCRdb holds only the in-frame ones, with some missing. Of some 130,000 clones in the sample, roughly 70% were seen once. The chain has TRBV7-2 and TRBJ1-2; D call uncertain. The source material was PBMCs. This receptor was identified in a human donor in good health. DNA of the CDR3: TGTGCCAGCAGCTTAGCGCAGGCCACTTACTATGGCTACACCTTC. Translated, it gives CASSLAQATYYGYTF.